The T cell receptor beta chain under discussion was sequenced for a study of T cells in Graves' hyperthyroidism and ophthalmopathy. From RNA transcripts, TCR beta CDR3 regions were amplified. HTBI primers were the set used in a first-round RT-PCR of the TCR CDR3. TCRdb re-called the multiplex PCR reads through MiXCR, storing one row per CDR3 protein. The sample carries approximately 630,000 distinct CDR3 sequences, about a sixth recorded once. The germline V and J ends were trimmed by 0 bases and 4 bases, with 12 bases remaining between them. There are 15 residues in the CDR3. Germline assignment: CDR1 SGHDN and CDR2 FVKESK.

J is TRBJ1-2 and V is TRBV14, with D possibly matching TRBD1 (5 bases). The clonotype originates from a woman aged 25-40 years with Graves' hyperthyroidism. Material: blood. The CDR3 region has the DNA TGTGCCAGCAGCCAAGATCCGGCAGGGTTCTATGGCTACACCTTC. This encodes CASSQDPAGFYGYTF.